This T cell receptor (beta chain) was recorded in a study of blood T cell repertoires in COVID-19. The wider study: The United States, Italy and Spain supplied acute and convalescent COVID-19 samples.

TCRdb's copy holds only in-frame clones and misses some; the assay was immunoSEQ multiplex PCR. The table has more than 300,000 clones, approximately 90% seen once. There are a few counts of this clone. Living in 24 US areas, the participants were between 18 and 89 years of age. Membership in each cohort depended on participant-reported clinical history. Losses at the gene ends were 3 bases for V and 6 bases for J; bases not matched to a gene: 7. The germline V gene has CDR1 MRHNA and CDR2 SNTAGT. This CDR3 has 15 amino acids. Sequenced input: PBMCs or T cells enriched from blood (not recorded which). The clonotype comes from a woman aged 18-29 years who had recovered from COVID-19. This sequence joins TRBV6-4 and TRBJ2-3, with 9 nucleotides matching TRBD2. The CDR3 loop is CASSEGGGASDTQYF. As DNA, the CDR3 is TGTGCCAGCAGTGAAGGCGGGGGGGCCTCCGATACGCAGTATTTT.